This TCR beta chain was recovered during a study of blood T cells in healthy people across ages. A second PCR of roughly 7 to 11 cycles used a sample-barcoded 5' primer and a J-beta primer mix. TCRdb re-called the 5' RACE reads with MiXCR, one entry per CDR3 protein. Among 550,000 to 750,000 distinct CDR3 sequences listed, roughly 21% were seen once. Study outcomes and limitations: Age advanced and TCR beta diversity per million T cells fell, roughly linearly.

Notes on this clonotype: Its specificity is not known. The junction departs from the called germline gene at one end, perhaps through a read error.

Sequenced sample: blood. The source is a man aged 70 or older in good health.

CDR3 DNA sequence: TGTGCTAGCAGCTCGCACCCTGGCGAGACCCAGTACTTC. It specifies CASSSHPGETQYF. The V and J genes are TRBV7-7 and TRBJ2-5, with D uncertain. CDR3 length: 13 amino acids. Germline V CDR1 and CDR2: SSHAT, FNYEAQ (reference sequence).